Below are 3 T cell receptor beta chains sequenced from a single sample in a study of blood T cell repertoires in COVID-19. The protocol was immunoSEQ multiplex PCR, while the TCRdb copy is restricted to in-frame clones and leaves out a portion. This table holds approximately 110,000 clones, around nine tenths found once. The specimen was peripheral blood. Receptors originate from a man aged 35 to 55 with acute or convalescent COVID-19.

The chain has TRBV11-2 and TRBJ1-4, with D uncertain. CDR1 SGHAT and CDR2 FQNNGV come from the germline V gene. Trimming shortened V by 0 bases and J by 4 bases, and 18 bases separated the two germline ends. CDR3 length equals 18 residues. The CDR3 DNA reads TGTGCCAGCAGCTTAGAGGTCTCGGGAGGGCCCTATAATGAAAAACTGTTTTTT. Translating it yields CASSLEVSGGPYNEKLFF.

The CDR3 DNA reads TGTGCCACCAGTACCCAGGGGTCGGACACCGGGGAGCTGTTTTTT. As protein: CATSTQGSDTGELFF. The gene calls are TRBV24-1 and TRBJ2-2; TRBD1 might be the D (6 bases). Germline CDR1 and CDR2: KGHDR and SFDVKD. Trimming shortened V by 6 bases and J by 3 bases, and 13 bases separated the two germline ends. The CDR3 contains 15 residues.

This CDR3 is CASSYLTGTGFYEQYF. The CDR3 DNA follows: TGTGCCAGCAGTTACTTGACAGGGACAGGGTTCTACGAGCAGTACTTC. The chain uses TRBV6-5 and TRBJ2-7; 9 bases fit TRBD1. The germline V gene has CDR1 MNHEY and CDR2 SVGAGI. The CDR3 covers 16 residues. V dropped 1 base and J dropped 3; count of bases not matched to a gene: 7.